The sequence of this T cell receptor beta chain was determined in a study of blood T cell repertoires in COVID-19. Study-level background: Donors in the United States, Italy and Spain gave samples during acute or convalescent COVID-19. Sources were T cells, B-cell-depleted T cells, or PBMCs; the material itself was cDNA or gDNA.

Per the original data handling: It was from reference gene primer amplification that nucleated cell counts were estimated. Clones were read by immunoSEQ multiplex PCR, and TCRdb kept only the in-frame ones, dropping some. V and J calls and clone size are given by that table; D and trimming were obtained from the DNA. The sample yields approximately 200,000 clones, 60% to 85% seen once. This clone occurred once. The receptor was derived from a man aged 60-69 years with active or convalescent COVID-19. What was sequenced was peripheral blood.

The CDR3 sequence: CASSYSMQGDDEQYF. Written as DNA, the CDR3 is TGTGCCAGCAGTTACTCGATGCAGGGTGACGACGAGCAGTACTTC. The rearrangement uses TRBV6-2 or TRBV6-3 and TRBJ2-7; weak D call: TRBD1 (5 bases). V lost 0 bases and J 5 bases, leaving 14 bases between the germline ends. In germline, CDR1 is MNHEY, CDR2 SVGEGT. The CDR3 has 15 residues.